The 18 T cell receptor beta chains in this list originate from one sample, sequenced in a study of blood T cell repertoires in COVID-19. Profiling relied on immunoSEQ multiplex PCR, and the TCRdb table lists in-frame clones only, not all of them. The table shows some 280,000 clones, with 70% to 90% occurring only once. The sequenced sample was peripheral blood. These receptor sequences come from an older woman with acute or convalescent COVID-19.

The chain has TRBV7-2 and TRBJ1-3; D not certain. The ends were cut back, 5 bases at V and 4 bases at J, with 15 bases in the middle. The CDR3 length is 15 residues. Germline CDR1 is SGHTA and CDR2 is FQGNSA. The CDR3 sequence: CASSPLAGSGNTIYF. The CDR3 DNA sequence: TGTGCCAGCAGCCCGCTTGCGGGTTCGGGAAACACCATATATTTT. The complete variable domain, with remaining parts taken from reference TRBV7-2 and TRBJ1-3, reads GAGVSQSPSNKVTEKGKDVELRCDPISGHTALYWYRQSLGQGLEFLIYFQGNSAPDKSGLPSDRFSAERTGGSVSTLTIQRTQQEDSAVYLCASSPLAGSGNTIYFGEGSWLTVV.

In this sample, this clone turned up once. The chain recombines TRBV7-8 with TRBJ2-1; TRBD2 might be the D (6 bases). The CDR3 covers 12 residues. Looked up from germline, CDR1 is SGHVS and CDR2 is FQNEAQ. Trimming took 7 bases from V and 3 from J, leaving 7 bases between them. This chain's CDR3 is CASTGGYNEQFF. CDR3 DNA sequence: TGTGCCAGCACCGGGGGCTACAATGAGCAGTTCTTC.

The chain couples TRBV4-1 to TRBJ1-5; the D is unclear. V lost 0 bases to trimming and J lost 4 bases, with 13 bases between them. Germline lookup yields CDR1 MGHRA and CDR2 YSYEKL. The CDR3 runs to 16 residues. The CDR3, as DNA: TGCGCCAGCAGCCAAGACGGAGGAACCGATAATCAGCCCCAGCATTTT. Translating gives CASSQDGGTDNQPQHF.

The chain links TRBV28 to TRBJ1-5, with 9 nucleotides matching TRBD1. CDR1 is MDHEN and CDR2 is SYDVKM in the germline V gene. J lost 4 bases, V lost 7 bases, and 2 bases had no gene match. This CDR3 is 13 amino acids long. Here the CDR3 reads CASNRGRNQPQHF. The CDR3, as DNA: TGTGCCAGCAACAGGGGGCGAAATCAGCCCCAGCATTTT.

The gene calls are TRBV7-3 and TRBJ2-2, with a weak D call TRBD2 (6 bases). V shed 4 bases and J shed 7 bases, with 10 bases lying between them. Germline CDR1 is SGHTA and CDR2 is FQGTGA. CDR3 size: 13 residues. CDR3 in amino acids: CASSSSSVGELFF. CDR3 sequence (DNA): TGTGCCAGCAGCTCCTCTAGCGTCGGGGAGCTGTTTTTT. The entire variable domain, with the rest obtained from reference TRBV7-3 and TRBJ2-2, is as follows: GAGVSQTPSNKVTEKGKYVELRCDPISGHTALYWYRQSLGQGPEFLIYFQGTGAADDSGLPNDRFFAVRPEGSVSTLKIQRTERGDSAVYLCASSSSSVGELFFGEGSRLTVL.

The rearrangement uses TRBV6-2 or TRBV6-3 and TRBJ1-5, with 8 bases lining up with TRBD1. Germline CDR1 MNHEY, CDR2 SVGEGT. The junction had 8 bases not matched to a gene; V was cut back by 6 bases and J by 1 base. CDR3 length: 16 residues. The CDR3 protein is CASRPPGQVSNQPQHF. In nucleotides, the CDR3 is TGTGCCAGCAGACCTCCGGGACAGGTGAGCAATCAGCCCCAGCATTTT.

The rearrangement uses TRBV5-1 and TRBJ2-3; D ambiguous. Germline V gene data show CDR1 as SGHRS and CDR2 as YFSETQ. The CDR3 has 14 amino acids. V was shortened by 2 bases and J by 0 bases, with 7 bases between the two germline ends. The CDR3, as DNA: TGCGCCAGCAGCTTCGCGGATAGCACAGATACGCAGTATTTT. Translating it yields CASSFADSTDTQYF.

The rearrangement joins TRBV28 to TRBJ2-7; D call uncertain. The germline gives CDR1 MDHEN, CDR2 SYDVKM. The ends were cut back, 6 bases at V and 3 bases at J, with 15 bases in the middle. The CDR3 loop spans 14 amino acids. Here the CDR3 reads CASRSEASLYEQYF. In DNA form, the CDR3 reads TGTGCCAGCAGGTCCGAGGCGTCCCTCTACGAGCAGTACTTC.

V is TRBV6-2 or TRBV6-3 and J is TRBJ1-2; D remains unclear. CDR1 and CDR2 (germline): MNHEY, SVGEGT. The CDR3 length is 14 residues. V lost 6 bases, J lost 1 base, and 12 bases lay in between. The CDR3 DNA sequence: TGTGCCAGCAGCCCACACAGCGGTAACTATGGCTACACCTTC. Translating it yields CASSPHSGNYGYTF.

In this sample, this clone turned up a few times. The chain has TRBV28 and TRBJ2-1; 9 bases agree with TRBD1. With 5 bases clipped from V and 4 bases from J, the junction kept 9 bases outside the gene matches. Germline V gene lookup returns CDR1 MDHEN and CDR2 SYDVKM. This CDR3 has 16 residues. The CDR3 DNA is TGTGCCAGCAGTCCCCCCACAGGGGGCGAGTACAATGAGCAGTTCTTC. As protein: CASSPPTGGEYNEQFF.

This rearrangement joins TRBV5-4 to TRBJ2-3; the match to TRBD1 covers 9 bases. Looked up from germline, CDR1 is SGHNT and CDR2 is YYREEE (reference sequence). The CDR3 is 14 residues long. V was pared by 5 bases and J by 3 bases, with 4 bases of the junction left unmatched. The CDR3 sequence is CASRAGQGTDTQYF. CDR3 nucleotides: TGTGCCAGCAGGGCGGGACAGGGAACAGATACGCAGTATTTT.

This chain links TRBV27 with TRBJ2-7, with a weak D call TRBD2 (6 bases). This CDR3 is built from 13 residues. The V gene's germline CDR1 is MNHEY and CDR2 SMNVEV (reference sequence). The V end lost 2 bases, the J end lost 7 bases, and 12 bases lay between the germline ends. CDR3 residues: CASSLEYGGEQYF. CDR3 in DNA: TGTGCCAGCAGTTTAGAGTACGGGGGAGAGCAGTACTTC.

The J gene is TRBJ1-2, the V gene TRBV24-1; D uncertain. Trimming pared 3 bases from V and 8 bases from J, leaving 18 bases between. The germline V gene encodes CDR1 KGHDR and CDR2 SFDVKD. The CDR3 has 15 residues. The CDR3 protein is CATSDPSGKGAGYTF. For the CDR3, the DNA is TGTGCCACCAGTGATCCATCCGGGAAAGGTGCGGGCTACACCTTC.

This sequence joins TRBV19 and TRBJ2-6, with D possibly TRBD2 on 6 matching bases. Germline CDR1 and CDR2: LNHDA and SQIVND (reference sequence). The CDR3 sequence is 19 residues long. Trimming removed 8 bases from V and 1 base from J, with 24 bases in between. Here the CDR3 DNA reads TGTGCCAGTTTTGATCGTCGGGGGTTGGGCCTGTCTGGGGCCAACGTCCTGACTTTC. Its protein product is CASFDRRGLGLSGANVLTF.

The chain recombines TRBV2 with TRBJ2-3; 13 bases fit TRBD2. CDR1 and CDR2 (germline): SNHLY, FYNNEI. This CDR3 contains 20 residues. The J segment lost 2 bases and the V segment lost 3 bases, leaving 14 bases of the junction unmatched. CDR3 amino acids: CASSDPGELAGGRITDTQYF. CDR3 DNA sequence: TGTGCCAGCAGTGACCCCGGGGAACTAGCGGGGGGGAGGATCACAGATACGCAGTATTTT. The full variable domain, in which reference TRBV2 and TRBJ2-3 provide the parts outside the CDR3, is EPEVTQTPSHQVTQMGQEVILRCVPISNHLYFYWYRQILGQKVEFLVSFYNNEISEKSEIFDDQFSVERPDGSNFTLKIRSTKLEDSAMYFCASSDPGELAGGRITDTQYFGPGTRLTVL.

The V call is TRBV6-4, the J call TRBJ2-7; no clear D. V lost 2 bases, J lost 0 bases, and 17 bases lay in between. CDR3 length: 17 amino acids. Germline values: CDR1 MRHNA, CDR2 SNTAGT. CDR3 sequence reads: CASSDAECLTRSYEQYF. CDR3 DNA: TGTGCCAGCAGTGACGCCGAGTGCTTAACCCGCTCCTACGAGCAGTACTTC.

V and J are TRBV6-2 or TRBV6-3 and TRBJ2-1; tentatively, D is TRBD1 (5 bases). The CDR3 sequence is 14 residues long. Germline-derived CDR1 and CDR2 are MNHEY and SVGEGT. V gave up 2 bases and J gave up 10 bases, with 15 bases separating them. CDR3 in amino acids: CASSYVDIDGEQFF. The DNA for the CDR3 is TGTGCCAGCAGTTACGTGGACATCGACGGGGAGCAGTTCTTC.

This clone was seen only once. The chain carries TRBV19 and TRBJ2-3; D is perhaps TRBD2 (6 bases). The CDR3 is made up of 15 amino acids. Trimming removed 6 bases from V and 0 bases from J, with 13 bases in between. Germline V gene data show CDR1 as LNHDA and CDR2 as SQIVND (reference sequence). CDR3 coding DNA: TGTGCCAGTAGCCCCCGGGACTCAAGCACAGATACGCAGTATTTT. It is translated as CASSPRDSSTDTQYF.